These T cell receptor beta chains were read from a single sample in a study of shared clonotypes between healthy human individuals. The method was immunoSEQ multiplex PCR; TCRdb's version includes in-frame clones alone and lacks a portion of them. This sample has 950,000 to 1,100,000 clones; more than 65% occur once, and the top ten carry approximately 1.5%. The specimen was memory CD4+ T cells sorted from blood. Source of these receptors: a young man in good health. Both conserved end residues are part of each CDR3. The order of the fields is clone size, CDR3 length, V gene, J gene, CDR3 protein. The size of a clone is reported for some rows only, either as once, few or many, or as a class for expanded clones.

>.|14|TRBV29-1|TRBJ1-4
CSVPGTGGFEKLFF
>few|14|TRBV6-4|TRBJ2-7
CASSDMISLCEQYF
>once|14|TRBV7-2|TRBJ1-2
CASSPGTVYYGYTF
>.|15|TRBV10-1|TRBJ2-7
CASSPRQGGPSEQYF
>.|16|TRBV1|TRBJ2-1
CTSSLRGSVGGGEQFF
>.|14|TRBV7-6|TRBJ1-5
CASSAGTVNQPQHF
>.|16|TRBV23-1|TRBJ2-7
CASSLLTRQGSYEQYF
>few|13|TRBV10-3|TRBJ1-1
CAILAQANTEAFF
>.|16|TRBV5-8|TRBJ2-2
CASSPRVGGVGGELFF
>.|15|TRBV2|TRBJ2-5
CASSGTGGRKETQYF
>.|14|TRBV5-4|TRBJ2-3
CASSLAESAGTQYF
>.|16|TRBV7-8|TRBJ1-5
CASSPGSGPLTSSQHF
>.|15|TRBV5-1|TRBJ1-2
CASSLRFGQNYGYTF
>.|15|TRBV18|TRBJ2-7
CASSPPGREYYEQYF
>.|14|TRBV2|TRBJ1-1
CASSRVETNTEAFF
>.|15|TRBV9|TRBJ2-1
CASSVVLAGADEQFF
>.|14|TRBV6-4|TRBJ1-4
CASKADSANEKLFF
>.|14|TRBV28|TRBJ2-7
CASRGTGQSYEQYF
>.|16|TRBV6-4|TRBJ2-3
CASSAGFLGGADTQYF
>.|16|TRBV27|TRBJ1-6
CASRPGGGRGNSPLHF
>.|16|TRBV10-3|TRBJ1-2
CAISVGAGVTNYGYTF
>.|14|TRBV19|TRBJ1-4
CASSTRQGYRELFF
>.|13|TRBV12-5|TRBJ1-5
CASGLGGHQPQHF
>.|15|TRBV4-1|TRBJ1-1
CASSQAGGEGTEAFF
>many|14|TRBV5-6|TRBJ2-3
CASSLYGGTDTQYF
>.|8|TRBV29-1|TRBJ1-1
CSATEAFF
>.|15|TRBV19|TRBJ2-5
CASSISSGSGETQYF
>.|17|TRBV9|TRBJ2-1
CASSVAGTSGRVGEQFF
>few|15|TRBV19|TRBJ1-1
CASSSPQGMNTEAFF
>.|10|TRBV7-9|TRBJ1-1
CASGDTEAFF
>.|12|TRBV7-2|TRBJ1-3
CASSSPGNTIYF
>once|12|TRBV10-3|TRBJ2-1
CAIRGPSNEQFF
>.|14|TRBV4-3|TRBJ2-3
CASSQESRADTQYF
>.|16|TRBV7-2|TRBJ2-3
CASGKQGGSSTDTQYF
>.|13|TRBV6-5|TRBJ1-1
CASSYLVNTEAFF
>.|14|TRBV7-2|TRBJ2-7
CASSFTSGSYEQYF
>.|14|TRBV7-2|TRBJ1-2
CASSSSGAIGGYTF
>.|14|TRBV29-1|TRBJ1-4
CSVDWTGAGQELFF
>.|14|TRBV4-2|TRBJ2-3
CASSQVGITDTQYF
>.|15|TRBV6-1|TRBJ2-7
CASSESNPSSYEQYF
>.|16|TRBV11-3|TRBJ2-1
CASSQRLAGGDNEQFF
>.|16|TRBV6-5|TRBJ2-7
CASSSITSGRGYEQYF
>.|14|TRBV6-1|TRBJ2-1
CASSEVSGFLEQFF
>.|11|TRBV7-9|TRBJ1-6
CASSPDRPLHF
>once|15|TRBV21-1|TRBJ2-7
CASSSRTGLRLGQYF
>few|14|TRBV10-3|TRBJ2-6
CAIRTGSGANVLTF
>once|16|TRBV2|TRBJ2-1
CASSASSGGAGHEQFF
>.|14|TRBV2|TRBJ2-1
CASRLGTSGGEQFF